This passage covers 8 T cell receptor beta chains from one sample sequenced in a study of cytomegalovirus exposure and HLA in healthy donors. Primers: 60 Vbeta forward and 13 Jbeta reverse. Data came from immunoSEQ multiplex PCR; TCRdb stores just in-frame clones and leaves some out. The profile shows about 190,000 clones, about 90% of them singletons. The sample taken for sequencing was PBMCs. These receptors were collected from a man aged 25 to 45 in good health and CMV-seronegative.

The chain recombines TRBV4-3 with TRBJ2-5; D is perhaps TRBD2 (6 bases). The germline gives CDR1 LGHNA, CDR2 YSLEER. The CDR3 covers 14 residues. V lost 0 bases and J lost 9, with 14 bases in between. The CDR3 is CASSQDHARGAQYF. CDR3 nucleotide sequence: TGCGCCAGCAGCCAAGATCACGCCCGCGGGGCCCAGTACTTC.

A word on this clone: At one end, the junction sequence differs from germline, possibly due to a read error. This CDR3 is CASSQGTSGGLISTDTRYF. The CDR3 DNA is TGTGCCAGCAGCCAGGGAACTAGCGGGGGTTTAATTAGCACAGATACGCGGTATTTT. The chain carries TRBV4-2 and TRBJ2-3, with TRBD2 identical over 11 bases. From germline, CDR1 is LGHNA and CDR2 YNFKEQ. The CDR3 loop spans 19 amino acids.

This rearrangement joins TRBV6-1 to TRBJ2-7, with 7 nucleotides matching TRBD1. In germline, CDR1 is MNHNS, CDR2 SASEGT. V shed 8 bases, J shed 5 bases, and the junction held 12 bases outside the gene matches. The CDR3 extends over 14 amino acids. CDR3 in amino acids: CASPRQGLLDEQYF. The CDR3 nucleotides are TGTGCCAGCCCTCGACAGGGTCTATTAGACGAGCAGTACTTC.

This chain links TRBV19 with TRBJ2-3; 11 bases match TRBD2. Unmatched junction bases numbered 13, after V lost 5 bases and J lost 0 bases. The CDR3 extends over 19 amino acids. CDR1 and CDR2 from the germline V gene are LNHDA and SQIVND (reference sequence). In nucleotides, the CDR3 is TGTGCCAGTAGTTTACGAGGTAGCGGGGGGGGGACTAGCACAGATACGCAGTATTTT. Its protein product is CASSLRGSGGGTSTDTQYF.

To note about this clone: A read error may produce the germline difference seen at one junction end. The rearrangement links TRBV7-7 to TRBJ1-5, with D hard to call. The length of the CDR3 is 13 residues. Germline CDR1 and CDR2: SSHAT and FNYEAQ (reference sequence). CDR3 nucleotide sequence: TGTGCTAGCAGCTTAGATCTAGGTCAGCCCCAGCATTTT. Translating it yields CASSLDLGQPQHF.

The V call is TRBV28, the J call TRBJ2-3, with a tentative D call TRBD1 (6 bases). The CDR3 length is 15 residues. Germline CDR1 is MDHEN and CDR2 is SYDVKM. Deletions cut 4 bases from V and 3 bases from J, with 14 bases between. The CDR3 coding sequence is TGTGCCAGCAGTTCTAGATCGGGGACAACAGATACGCAGTATTTT. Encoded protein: CASSSRSGTTDTQYF.

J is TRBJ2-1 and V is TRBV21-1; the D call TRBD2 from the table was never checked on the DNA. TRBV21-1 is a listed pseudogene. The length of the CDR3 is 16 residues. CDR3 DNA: TGTGCCAGCAGCAAAGCGCTTAAGCGGGGAGGGAATGAGCAGTTCTTC. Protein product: CASSKALKRGGNEQFF.

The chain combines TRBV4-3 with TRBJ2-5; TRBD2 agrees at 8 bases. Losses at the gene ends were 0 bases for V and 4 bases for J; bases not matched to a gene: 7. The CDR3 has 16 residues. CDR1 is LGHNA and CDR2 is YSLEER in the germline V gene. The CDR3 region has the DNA TGCGCCAGCAGCCAAGATCGAAGCGGGGGCCGAGAGACCCAGTACTTC. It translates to CASSQDRSGGRETQYF.